These 24 T cell receptor beta chains were all obtained from the same sample, sequenced in a study of blood T cell repertoires in COVID-19. Using immunoSEQ multiplex PCR, the repertoire was profiled, and TCRdb retains in-frame clones only, with some absent. This sample has 150,000 to 200,000 clones, with 87% found just once. Sequencing was performed on peripheral blood. Every receptor here comes from a woman aged 50 to 60 with acute or convalescent COVID-19.

J is TRBJ2-5 and V is TRBV24-1, with D maybe TRBD2 (6 bases). Germline CDR1 is KGHDR and CDR2 is SFDVKD. The CDR3 length is 13 residues. Between the trimmed V and J ends, which lost 5 bases and 3 bases, there was a span of 9 bases. The CDR3 DNA follows: TGTGCCACCAGTGGGGGGGTTGAAGAGACCCAGTACTTC. This sequence encodes CATSGGVEETQYF.

The chain recombines TRBV6-2 or TRBV6-3 with TRBJ2-1, with D unclear. CDR3 length equals 12 residues. Trimming took off 5 bases at V and 7 bases at J, with 9 bases between the two ends. CDR1 and CDR2 (germline): MNHEY, SVGEGT. The CDR3 DNA is TGTGCCAGCAGTCGGCCTAGAAATGAGCAGTTCTTC. Translating gives CASSRPRNEQFF.

This chain's CDR3 is CASSFDSYEQYF. For the CDR3, the DNA is TGTGCCAGCAGTTTCGACTCGTACGAGCAGTACTTC. The rearrangement joins TRBV5-4 to TRBJ2-7, with D uncertain. The V end lost 5 bases, the J end lost 4 bases, and 10 bases lay between the germline ends. From germline, CDR1 is SGHNT and CDR2 YYREEE (reference sequence). The CDR3 runs to 12 residues. Using reference TRBV5-4 and TRBJ2-7 for the parts outside the CDR3, the full variable domain is ETGVTQSPTHLIKTRGQQVTLRCSSQSGHNTVSWYQQALGQGPQFIFQYYREEENGRGNFPPRFSGLQFPNYSSELNVNALELDDSALYLCASSFDSYEQYFGPGTRLTVT.

This rearrangement joins TRBV19 to TRBJ1-3; D might be TRBD1 (5 bases). The CDR3 spans 12 residues. V gave up 9 bases and J gave up 1 base, with 7 bases separating them. CDR1 and CDR2 from the germline V gene are LNHDA and SQIVND (reference sequence). The CDR3 region has the DNA TGTGCCAGCCAGGGTTCTGGAAACACCATATATTTT. This sequence encodes CASQGSGNTIYF.

The chain couples TRBV3-1 (or the pseudogene TRBV3-2) to TRBJ2-1; D remains unclear. The CDR3 is 14 residues long. The germline V gene has CDR1 LGHDT and CDR2 YNNKEL (reference sequence). The germline V and J ends were trimmed by 0 bases and 4 bases, with 7 bases remaining between them. The CDR3 spells CASSQDVRYNEQFF. Here the CDR3 DNA reads TGTGCCAGCAGCCAAGACGTCCGGTACAATGAGCAGTTCTTC.

V gene TRBV6-2 or TRBV6-3 combines with J gene TRBJ2-1; perhaps TRBD2 as D (5 bases). Germline CDR1 reads MNHEY; CDR2 reads SVGEGT. The CDR3 length is 13 residues. Trimming removed 4 bases from V and 8 bases from J, with 12 bases in between. For the CDR3, the DNA is TGTGCCAGCAGTTTTGGCGGGTACTATGAGCAGTTCTTC. The encoded protein is CASSFGGYYEQFF.

The CDR3 DNA reads TGTGCCATCAGTGAGTTTAACAGGGATTACACTGAAGCTTTCTTT. Translated: CAISEFNRDYTEAFF. The V and J genes are TRBV10-3 and TRBJ1-1; maybe TRBD1 (6 bases). Germline CDR1 reads ENHRY; CDR2 reads SYGVKD. CDR3 length: 15 residues. With 1 base removed from V and 3 bases from J, the gap between germline ends came to 12 bases.

This clone was picked up a small number of times. The CDR3 sequence is CASLSSGNTIYF. The CDR3 DNA follows: TGCGCCAGCCTAAGCTCTGGAAACACCATATATTTT. The chain couples TRBV4-1 to TRBJ1-3; D gene uncertain. Germline V gene sequence: CDR1 MGHRA, CDR2 YSYEKL. V shed 8 bases and J shed 0 bases, with 5 bases lying between them. This CDR3 spans 12 amino acids.

The chain employs TRBV19 and TRBJ2-7; 8 bases match TRBD1. The germline CDR1 and CDR2 sequences are LNHDA and SQIVND (reference sequence). CDR3 length: 15 residues. The V gene end was trimmed by 5 bases and the J gene end by 2 bases; junction bases not matched to a gene: 8. The CDR3 protein is CASSPTDRGPYEQYF. In DNA form, the CDR3 reads TGTGCCAGTAGTCCCACCGACAGGGGTCCCTACGAGCAGTACTTC.

V gene TRBV5-1 combines with J gene TRBJ2-1, with 11 nucleotides matching TRBD2. The CDR3 sequence is 16 residues long. Germline V gene sequence: CDR1 SGHRS, CDR2 YFSETQ. The junction had 5 bases not matched to a gene; V was cut back by 0 bases and J by 6 bases. CDR3 protein: CASSLVVLAGANEQFF. CDR3 bases: TGCGCCAGCAGCTTGGTGGTACTAGCGGGAGCCAATGAGCAGTTCTTC.

CDR3 in DNA: TGTGCTAGTGGTTTAACAGGGTGGCACTATGGCTACACCTTC. Its protein product is CASGLTGWHYGYTF. The V and J genes are TRBV12-5 and TRBJ1-2; D is possibly TRBD1 (6 bases). The CDR3 is 14 residues long. Trimming cost V 3 bases and J 3 bases, with 11 bases left between them. The germline V gene encodes CDR1 LGHNT and CDR2 FRNRAP.

The chain carries TRBV18 and TRBJ1-4; D ambiguous. The CDR3 is 15 amino acids. The germline gives CDR1 KGHSH, CDR2 LQKENI. V was cut by 6 bases and J by 7 bases, with 18 bases left in between. The CDR3 is CASSLPLKPGEKLFF. In nucleotides, the CDR3 is TGTGCCAGCTCCCTTCCCCTGAAACCGGGTGAAAAACTGTTTTTT.

The J gene is TRBJ1-6, the V gene TRBV30; D is unresolved. The ends were cut back, 2 bases at V and 6 bases at J, with 2 bases in the middle. The germline gives CDR1 GTSNPN, CDR2 SVGIG (reference sequence). The CDR3 loop spans 11 amino acids. The CDR3 DNA sequence: TGTGCCTGGAGTCTTAATTCACCCCTCCACTTT. It is translated as CAWSLNSPLHF.

This chain links TRBV9 with TRBJ1-3; D is unresolved. The CDR3 is 16 amino acids. V was pared by 0 bases and J by 0 bases, with 10 bases between. Per germline, CDR1 SGDLS and CDR2 YYNGEE. In DNA, the CDR3 is TGTGCCAGCAGCGTAGGAGGAAGCACCTCTGGAAACACCATATATTTT. It yields the protein CASSVGGSTSGNTIYF.

The chain links TRBV7-6 to TRBJ2-7; possible D gene TRBD2, 6 bases. The germline V gene has CDR1 SGHVS and CDR2 FNYEAQ. This CDR3 spans 13 amino acids. V was trimmed by 5 bases and J by 6 bases, leaving 14 bases between them. This CDR3 is CASSLGTSIEQYF. The CDR3 coding sequence is TGTGCCAGCAGCCTCGGGACTTCTATCGAGCAGTACTTC.

The CDR3, as DNA: TGTGCCAGCAGCCGGGGGGTAGCGGCATGGAATGAGCAGTTCTTC. Its translation is CASSRGVAAWNEQFF. The V and J genes are TRBV5-6 and TRBJ2-1, with 7 bases fitting TRBD2. The CDR3 is made up of 15 amino acids. Germline values: CDR1 SGHDT, CDR2 YYEEEE. V shed 4 bases, J shed 7 bases, and the junction held 11 bases outside the gene matches.

The rearrangement links TRBV30 to TRBJ1-2, with 7 bases identical to TRBD1. The germline V gene encodes CDR1 GTSNPN and CDR2 SVGIG (reference sequence). After removal of 5 bases from V and 1 base from J, the junction contained 4 bases not matched to a gene. There are 13 residues in the CDR3. The CDR3 spells CAWGTAFNYGYTF. The CDR3, as DNA: TGTGCCTGGGGGACAGCCTTTAACTATGGCTACACCTTC.

The rearrangement links TRBV19 to TRBJ1-2; D gene ambiguous. Germline V CDR1 and CDR2: LNHDA, SQIVND (reference sequence). The germline V and J ends were trimmed by 7 bases and 8 bases, with 11 bases remaining between them. The CDR3 is 11 amino acids. The CDR3 loop is CASKSGIGYTF. Written as DNA, the CDR3 is TGTGCCAGTAAGTCGGGAATAGGCTACACCTTC. Full variable domain (remainder filled in from reference TRBV19 and TRBJ1-2): DGGITQSPKYLFRKEGQNVTLSCEQNLNHDAMYWYRQDPGQGLRLIYYSQIVNDFQKGDIAEGYSVSREKKESFPLTVTSAQKNPTAFYLCASKSGIGYTFGSGTRLTVV.

V and J are TRBV14 and TRBJ2-1, with TRBD2 matching 8 bases. Germline values: CDR1 SGHDN, CDR2 FVKESK. V gave up 6 bases and J gave up 3 bases; unmatched junction bases: 1. The CDR3 is 13 residues long. CDR3 region: CASRGLDYNEQFF. CDR3 coding DNA: TGTGCCAGCAGGGGACTAGACTACAATGAGCAGTTCTTC.

This chain uses TRBV11-2 with TRBJ2-2; D might be TRBD2 (6 bases). The germline CDR1 and CDR2 sequences are SGHAT and FQNNGV. The CDR3 contains 16 residues. V lost 4 bases and J 6 bases, leaving 18 bases between the germline ends. In DNA form, the CDR3 reads TGTGCCAGCAGCTCAATTAAGGACACGGGGGCCGGGGAGCTGTTTTTT. This codes for CASSSIKDTGAGELFF.

This clone appeared a few times. The rearrangement uses TRBV10-3 and TRBJ1-1, with D unresolved. V lost 4 bases, J lost 3 bases, and 12 bases lay in between. Germline V lookup: CDR1 ENHRY, CDR2 SYGVKD. The CDR3 totals 14 residues. The CDR3 protein is CAISGSGRDTEAFF. CDR3 in DNA: TGTGCCATCAGTGGATCTGGGAGGGACACTGAAGCTTTCTTT.

A few counts support this clone. This chain connects TRBV24-1 to TRBJ2-7; possible D gene TRBD2, 5 bases. This CDR3 is built from 13 residues. The germline gives CDR1 KGHDR, CDR2 SFDVKD. Trimming removed 9 bases from V and 5 bases from J, with 16 bases in between. The CDR3 coding sequence is TGTGCCACCTTGACTATACTGGGCCACGAGCAGTACTTC. It yields the protein CATLTILGHEQYF.

The V call is TRBV4-3, the J call TRBJ1-5; D is uncertain. Trimming shortened V by 2 bases and J by 10 bases, and 12 bases separated the two germline ends. The CDR3 is 13 residues long. The germline V gene encodes CDR1 LGHNA and CDR2 YSLEER. The CDR3 loop is CASSQYRSGPQHF. CDR3 nucleotide sequence: TGCGCCAGCAGCCAATATCGTTCAGGCCCCCAGCATTTT.

The V call is TRBV30, the J call TRBJ2-1; D gene ambiguous. The CDR3 has 11 residues. Germline values: CDR1 GTSNPN, CDR2 SVGIG (reference sequence). Between the trimmed V and J ends, which lost 4 bases and 6 bases, there was a span of 7 bases. The CDR3 DNA follows: TGTGCCTGGACTCCTGTCAATGAGCAGTTCTTC. Translating it yields CAWTPVNEQFF.